Shown below are 30 T cell receptor beta chains from a single sample sequenced in a study of blood T cell repertoires in COVID-19. Profiled with immunoSEQ multiplex PCR; TCRdb holds only in-frame clones, not every one. The repertoire consists of more than 95,000 clones, with around 85% occurring once and the leading ten covering under 3.5%. The sequencing sample was made of peripheral blood. The receptors were sampled from a woman older than 75 with COVID-19, enrolled during active disease.

In its sample, this clone was seen once. This chain joins TRBV6-5 and TRBJ2-7; no definite D call. Germline V gene data show CDR1 as MNHEY and CDR2 as SVGAGI. The CDR3 runs to 13 residues. V was shortened by 5 bases and J by 0 bases, with 8 bases between the two germline ends. For the CDR3, the DNA is TGTGCCAGCAGTAGTAGAAACTCCTACGAGCAGTACTTC. It is translated as CASSSRNSYEQYF.

The rearrangement joins TRBV12-5 to TRBJ2-2; possibly TRBD2 for D (5 bases). CDR1 LGHNT and CDR2 FRNRAP come from the germline V gene. Trimming left V 2 bases short and J 8 bases short, with 15 bases between. CDR3 length: 15 residues. The CDR3 DNA is TGTGCTAGTGGTTTGATGTTTCGGGGTAGAGGGGAGCTGTTTTTT. Translated, it gives CASGLMFRGRGELFF.

The genes are TRBV5-1 and TRBJ2-7; TRBD1 might be the D (6 bases). The CDR3 spans 15 residues. V dropped 4 bases and J dropped 6 bases, with 20 bases sitting between them. The germline V gene encodes CDR1 SGHRS and CDR2 YFSETQ. In DNA, the CDR3 is TGCGCCAGCAGCACAGAACAGGGCCGCTTTTTCGAGCAGTACTTC. Protein: CASSTEQGRFFEQYF.

The rearrangement joins TRBV28 to TRBJ1-5; D unresolved. The germline V gene has CDR1 MDHEN and CDR2 SYDVKM. Between the trimmed V and J ends, which lost 5 bases and 3 bases, there was a span of 17 bases. The CDR3 is 16 residues long. The CDR3 is CASSPRVTKFNQPQHF. As DNA, the CDR3 is TGTGCCAGCAGTCCGAGGGTAACTAAATTCAATCAGCCCCAGCATTTT.

This chain's CDR3 is CATRTTGYNEQFF. The DNA of the CDR3 is TGTGCCACCCGAACGACGGGGTACAATGAGCAGTTCTTC. The gene calls are TRBV28 and TRBJ2-1; a weak D match, TRBD2 (5 bases). Germline-derived CDR1 and CDR2 are MDHEN and SYDVKM. V dropped 10 bases and J dropped 4 bases, with 14 bases sitting between them. This CDR3 is built from 13 residues.

The V call is TRBV18, the J call TRBJ2-5, with TRBD1 matching over 7 bases. The J segment lost 10 bases and the V segment lost 1 base, leaving 12 bases of the junction unmatched. The CDR3 covers 15 residues. Germline V CDR1 and CDR2: KGHSH, LQKENI. This CDR3 reads CASSPLTGELGIQYF. DNA of the CDR3: TGTGCCAGCTCACCACTTACAGGGGAGCTTGGAATCCAGTACTTC.

This clone has only a few counts. This chain connects TRBV2 to TRBJ1-5; D is ambiguous. The V and J ends lost 4 bases and 5 bases respectively, with 12 bases between them. The CDR3 length is 14 residues. CDR1 and CDR2 (germline): SNHLY, FYNNEI. The CDR3 sequence: CASSVMRVDQPQHF. The CDR3 bases are TGTGCCAGCAGTGTGATGAGGGTCGATCAGCCCCAGCATTTT.

This clone was seen once. V gene TRBV5-6 combines with J gene TRBJ2-5, with D perhaps matching TRBD2 (6 bases). This CDR3 has 16 residues. Germline V lookup: CDR1 SGHDT, CDR2 YYEEEE. The V end was cut by 4 bases, the J end by 2 bases, with 18 bases between. The CDR3 sequence: CASSLGGRLRQETQYF. As DNA, the CDR3 is TGTGCCAGCAGCCTGGGAGGTCGCCTAAGGCAAGAGACCCAGTACTTC.

The CDR3 region has the DNA TGTGCCAGCACCCCGTCCCGGCTAGCGGGAGACTCAGAGACCCAGTACTTC. The encoded protein is CASTPSRLAGDSETQYF. J is TRBJ2-5 and V is TRBV2; 10 nucleotides line up with TRBD2. The CDR3 length is 17 residues. V dropped 7 bases and J dropped 4; count of bases not matched to a gene: 15. The germline CDR1 and CDR2 sequences are SNHLY and FYNNEI.

The chain uses TRBV3-1 (or the pseudogene TRBV3-2) and TRBJ2-5; TRBD2 matches 10 bases. Per the germline V gene, CDR1 is LGHDT and CDR2 is YNNKEL (reference sequence). J lost 5 bases, V lost 2 bases, and 11 bases had no gene match. CDR3 length: 17 residues. The CDR3 nucleotides read TGTGCCAGCAGCCAATGGGCCGTGGCTAGCGGGAGTGAGACCCAGTACTTC. It encodes CASSQWAVASGSETQYF.

The V and J genes are TRBV7-2 and TRBJ1-3; D is undetermined. V lost 2 bases and J lost 0, with 8 bases in between. There are 15 residues in the CDR3. Germline V gene sequence: CDR1 SGHTA, CDR2 FQGNSA. The CDR3 region is CASSLIGGSGNTIYF. CDR3 bases: TGTGCCAGCAGCTTAATCGGCGGCTCTGGAAACACCATATATTTT. Together with reference TRBV7-2 and TRBJ1-3, the CDR3 gives the full variable domain: GAGVSQSPSNKVTEKGKDVELRCDPISGHTALYWYRQSLGQGLEFLIYFQGNSAPDKSGLPSDRFSAERTGGSVSTLTIQRTQQEDSAVYLCASSLIGGSGNTIYFGEGSWLTVV.

The chain links TRBV7-2 to TRBJ1-1, with 11 positions matching TRBD1. V was pared by 5 bases and J by 3 bases, with 5 bases of the junction left unmatched. CDR1 and CDR2 (germline): SGHTA, FQGNSA. CDR3 length equals 15 residues. CDR3 in amino acids: CASSIGQGAYTEAFF. CDR3 DNA: TGTGCCAGCAGCATCGGACAGGGGGCGTACACTGAAGCTTTCTTT.

This chain connects TRBV11-1 to TRBJ2-5; 9 bases agree with TRBD1. The germline CDR1 and CDR2 sequences are SGHAT and FQDESV (reference sequence). The CDR3 runs 15 residues. Trimming took 6 bases from V and 4 from J; bases not matched to a gene: 9. In DNA, the CDR3 is TGTGCCAGCAGGTCGGGACAGGGTAGTGGAGAGACCCAGTACTTC. Encoded protein: CASRSGQGSGETQYF.

The J gene is TRBJ1-4, the V gene TRBV5-6; D is unresolved. Trimming cost V 0 bases and J 8 bases, with 11 bases left between them. CDR3 length equals 14 residues. Per the germline V gene, CDR1 is SGHDT and CDR2 is YYEEEE. The CDR3 loop reads CASSLAGVREKLFF. CDR3 nucleotides: TGTGCCAGCAGCTTGGCCGGGGTACGGGAAAAACTGTTTTTT.

The genes are TRBV7-2 and TRBJ1-5; D possibly corresponds to TRBD1 (5 bases). The CDR3 is 13 amino acids. V was clipped by 1 base and J by 7 bases, with 8 bases between them. The V gene's germline CDR1 is SGHTA and CDR2 FQGNSA. The CDR3 sequence: CASSLGGRQPQHF. The DNA of the CDR3 is TGTGCCAGCAGCTTAGGGGGGAGGCAGCCCCAGCATTTT.

This chain joins TRBV6-6 and TRBJ1-2; TRBD1 agrees at 8 bases. J gave up 3 bases and V 7 bases, and 7 bases lay outside the gene matches. CDR1 and CDR2 (germline): MNHNY, SVGAGI (reference sequence). This CDR3 contains 14 residues. The DNA for the CDR3 is TGTGCCAGCAACCACCAGGACAGGGACTATGGCTACACCTTC. Protein product: CASNHQDRDYGYTF.

This sequence joins TRBV28 and TRBJ1-2, with D possibly matching TRBD1 (5 bases). Trimming took 6 bases from V and 0 from J, leaving 14 bases between them. The CDR3 has 15 residues. Germline V gene lookup returns CDR1 MDHEN and CDR2 SYDVKM. Written as DNA, the CDR3 is TGTGCCAGCAGGGATGACAGAGCCACTAACTATGGCTACACCTTC. The encoded protein is CASRDDRATNYGYTF.

This chain joins TRBV7-2 and TRBJ2-7, with TRBD2 matching over 7 bases. CDR3 length: 11 amino acids. CDR1 is SGHTA and CDR2 is FQGNSA in the germline V gene. With V trimmed by 8 bases and J by 3 bases, 1 base remained unmatched. The CDR3 here is CASGGGYEQYF. The CDR3 bases are TGTGCCAGCGGGGGGGGCTACGAGCAGTACTTC.

The chain employs TRBV7-2 and TRBJ1-1; D is possibly TRBD1 (5 bases). This CDR3 comprises 13 residues. Germline V lookup: CDR1 SGHTA, CDR2 FQGNSA. Trimming took off 7 bases at V and 1 base at J, with 10 bases between the two ends. This chain's CDR3 is CASKKQENTEAFF. CDR3 DNA: TGTGCCAGCAAAAAACAGGAGAACACTGAAGCTTTCTTT.

The gene calls are TRBV11-1 and TRBJ2-5; unclear D gene. This CDR3 has 13 residues. The germline V gene has CDR1 SGHAT and CDR2 FQDESV (reference sequence). Trimming cost V 1 base and J 5 bases, with 8 bases left between them. CDR3 residues: CASSLGVSETQYF. DNA for the CDR3: TGTGCCAGCAGCTTAGGCGTGTCGGAGACCCAGTACTTC.

The V and J genes are TRBV19 and TRBJ2-1; TRBD2 aligns across 7 bases. The germline V gene has CDR1 LNHDA and CDR2 SQIVND (reference sequence). CDR3 length: 14 amino acids. V trimming: 4 bases; J trimming: 8 bases; junction bases outside the gene matches: 8. The chain's CDR3 is CASSTMTSRDEQFF. CDR3 nucleotides: TGTGCCAGTAGTACCATGACTAGCCGCGATGAGCAGTTCTTC.

The genes are TRBV14 and TRBJ2-3; the D gene is possibly TRBD1 (6 bases). The CDR3 length is 13 residues. V was pared by 1 base and J by 6 bases, with 8 bases between. CDR1 is SGHDN, CDR2 FVKESK, per germline. This chain's CDR3 is CASSQVGQDTQYF. In nucleotides, the CDR3 is TGTGCCAGCAGCCAAGTAGGACAGGATACGCAGTATTTT.

The V and J genes are TRBV20-1 and TRBJ2-3; D is unresolved. The CDR3 has 10 residues. Germline-derived CDR1 and CDR2 are DFQATT and SNEGSKA (reference sequence). The V and J ends lost 0 bases and 9 bases respectively, with 4 bases between them. Here the CDR3 reads CSARDLTQYF. Here the CDR3 DNA reads TGCAGTGCTAGAGATCTCACGCAGTATTTT.

This rearrangement joins TRBV12-3 or TRBV12-4 to TRBJ2-7; D call uncertain. The CDR3 is made up of 11 amino acids. Between the trimmed V and J ends, which lost 4 bases and 4 bases, there was a span of 5 bases. The CDR3 loop is CASSSRYEQYF. In DNA form, the CDR3 reads TGTGCCAGCAGTTCCAGGTACGAGCAGTACTTC.

The CDR3 is CASSLAEAGANVLTF. As DNA, the CDR3 is TGCGCCAGCAGCTTGGCTGAGGCTGGGGCCAACGTCCTGACTTTC. This chain joins TRBV5-1 and TRBJ2-6; D not resolved. This CDR3 spans 15 amino acids. V lost 0 bases and J lost 2, with 6 bases in between. Germline V gene sequence: CDR1 SGHRS, CDR2 YFSETQ.

This chain connects TRBV28 to TRBJ2-5; 8 positions match TRBD2. The CDR3 sequence is 15 residues long. Germline loops: CDR1 MDHEN, CDR2 SYDVKM. The trim removed 6 bases at V and 3 bases at J, leaving 9 bases unmatched. The CDR3 DNA follows: TGTGCCAGCAGCCTAACCGGGACTAGTAAAGAGACCCAGTACTTC. This sequence encodes CASSLTGTSKETQYF.

The chain carries TRBV5-1 and TRBJ2-7; D perhaps matches TRBD1 (6 bases). The germline gives CDR1 SGHRS, CDR2 YFSETQ. Trimming shortened V by 4 bases and J by 0 bases, and 17 bases separated the two germline ends. The CDR3 extends over 16 amino acids. Here the CDR3 reads CASSPRAGTSSYEQYF. The CDR3, as DNA: TGCGCCAGCAGCCCGAGGGCCGGGACATCCTCCTACGAGCAGTACTTC.

About this clone itself: Other nucleotide sequences in the sample specify the same CDR3. The chain uses TRBV7-3 and TRBJ2-3; TRBD2 agrees at 9 bases. Trimming at V came to 2 bases and at J to 0 bases, leaving 0 bases not matched to a gene. Germline CDR1 is SGHTA and CDR2 is FQGTGA. This CDR3 region has 15 residues. CDR3 DNA: TGTGCCAGCAGCTTAGCGGGAGGGAGCACAGATACGCAGTATTTT. It specifies CASSLAGGSTDTQYF.

The genes are TRBV7-2 and TRBJ2-3; D is unclear. From germline, CDR1 is SGHTA and CDR2 FQGNSA. This CDR3 contains 11 residues. The ends were cut back, 0 bases at V and 14 bases at J, with 9 bases in the middle. The chain's CDR3 is CASSLAASLYF. CDR3 in DNA: TGTGCCAGCAGCTTAGCGGCTAGTTTGTATTTT.

This rearrangement joins TRBV28 to TRBJ2-7, with D tentatively TRBD2 (5 bases). Germline CDR1 reads MDHEN; CDR2 reads SYDVKM. The germline V and J ends were trimmed by 6 bases and 1 base, with 16 bases remaining between them. The CDR3 extends over 15 amino acids. In nucleotides, the CDR3 is TGTGCCAGCAGCTTAAAGTCGACTACGTCCTACGAGCAGTACTTC. Its protein product is CASSLKSTTSYEQYF. The full variable domain, with the rest looked up from reference TRBV28 and TRBJ2-7, is DVKVTQSSRYLVKRTGEKVFLECVQDMDHENMFWYRQDPGLGLRLIYFSYDVKMKEKGDIPEGYSVSREKKERFSLILESASTNQTSMYLCASSLKSTTSYEQYFGPGTRLTVT.